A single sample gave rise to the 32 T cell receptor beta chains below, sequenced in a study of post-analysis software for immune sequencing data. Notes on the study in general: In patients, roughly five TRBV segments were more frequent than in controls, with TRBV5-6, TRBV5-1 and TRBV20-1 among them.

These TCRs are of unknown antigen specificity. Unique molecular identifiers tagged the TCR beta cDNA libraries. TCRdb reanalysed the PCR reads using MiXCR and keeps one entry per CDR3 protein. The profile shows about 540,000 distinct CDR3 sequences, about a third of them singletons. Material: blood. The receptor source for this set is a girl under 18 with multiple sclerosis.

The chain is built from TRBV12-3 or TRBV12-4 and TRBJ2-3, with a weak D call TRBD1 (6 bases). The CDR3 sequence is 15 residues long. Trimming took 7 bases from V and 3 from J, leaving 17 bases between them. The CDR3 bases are TGTGCCAGCACCCTTACCGGGCAGGGGACAGATACGCAGTATTTT. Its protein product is CASTLTGQGTDTQYF.

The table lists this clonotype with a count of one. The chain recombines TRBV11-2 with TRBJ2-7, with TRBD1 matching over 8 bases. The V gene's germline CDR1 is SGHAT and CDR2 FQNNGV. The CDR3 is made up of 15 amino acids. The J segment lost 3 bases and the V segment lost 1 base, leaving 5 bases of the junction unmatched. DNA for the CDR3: TGTGCCAGCAGCTTAGCGGCAGGGGGCTACTACGAGCAGTACTTC. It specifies CASSLAAGGYYEQYF. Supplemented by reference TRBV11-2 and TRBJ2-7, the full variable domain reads EAGVAQSPRYKIIEKRQSVAFWCNPISGHATLYWYQQILGQGPKLLIQFQNNGVVDDSQLPKDRFSAERLKGVDSTLKIQPAKLEDSAVYLCASSLAAGGYYEQYFGPGTRLTVT.

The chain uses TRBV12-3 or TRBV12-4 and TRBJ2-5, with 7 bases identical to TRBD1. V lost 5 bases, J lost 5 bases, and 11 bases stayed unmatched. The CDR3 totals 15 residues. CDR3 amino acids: CASSPRQGVRETQYF. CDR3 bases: TGTGCCAGCAGTCCTAGACAGGGCGTGAGGGAGACCCAGTACTTC.

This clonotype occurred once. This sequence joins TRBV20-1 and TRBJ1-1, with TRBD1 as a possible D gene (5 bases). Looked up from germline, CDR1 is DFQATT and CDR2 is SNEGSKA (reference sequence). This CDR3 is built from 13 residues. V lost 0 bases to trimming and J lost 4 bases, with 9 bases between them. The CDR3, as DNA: TGCAGTGCTAGAGATTGGGGGGGCACTGAAGCTTTCTTT. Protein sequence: CSARDWGGTEAFF.

The CDR3 is CASSLGRIFNEQFF. As DNA, the CDR3 is TGCGCCAGCAGCTTGGGTAGAATCTTCAATGAGCAGTTCTTC. The chain recombines TRBV10-2 with TRBJ2-1; no firm D call. Trimming took off 6 bases at V and 6 bases at J, with 15 bases between the two ends. The germline V gene has CDR1 WSHSY and CDR2 SAAADI. The CDR3 extends over 14 amino acids.

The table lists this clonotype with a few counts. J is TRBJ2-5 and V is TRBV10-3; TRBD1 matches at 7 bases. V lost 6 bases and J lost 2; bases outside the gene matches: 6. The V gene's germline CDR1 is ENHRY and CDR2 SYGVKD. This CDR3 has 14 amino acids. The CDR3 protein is CAISLGTEQETQYF. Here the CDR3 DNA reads TGTGCCATCAGCCTCGGGACAGAACAAGAGACCCAGTACTTC.

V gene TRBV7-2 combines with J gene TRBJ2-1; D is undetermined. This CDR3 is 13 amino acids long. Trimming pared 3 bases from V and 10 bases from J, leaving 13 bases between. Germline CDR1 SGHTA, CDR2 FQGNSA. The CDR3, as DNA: TGTGCCAGCAGCTTTACAGCAGATCTAGAGCAGTTCTTC. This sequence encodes CASSFTADLEQFF.

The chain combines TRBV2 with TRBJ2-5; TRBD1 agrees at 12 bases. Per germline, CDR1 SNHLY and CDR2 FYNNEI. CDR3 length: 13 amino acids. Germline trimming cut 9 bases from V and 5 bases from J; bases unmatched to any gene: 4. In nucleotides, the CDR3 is TGTGCCAGTTGGGACAGGGGGCGGGAGACCCAGTACTTC. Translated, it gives CASWDRGRETQYF.

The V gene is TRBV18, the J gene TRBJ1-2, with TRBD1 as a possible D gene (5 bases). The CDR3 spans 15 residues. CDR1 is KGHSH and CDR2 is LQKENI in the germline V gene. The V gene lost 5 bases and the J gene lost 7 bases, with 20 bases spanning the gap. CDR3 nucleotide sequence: TGTGCCAGCTCAGCGAGAGGGGAAGGGCTCGGTGGCTACACCTTC. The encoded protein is CASSARGEGLGGYTF.

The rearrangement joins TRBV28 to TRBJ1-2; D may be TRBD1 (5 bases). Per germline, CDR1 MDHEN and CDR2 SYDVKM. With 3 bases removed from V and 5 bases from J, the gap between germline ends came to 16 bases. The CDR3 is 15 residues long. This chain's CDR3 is CASSLRWGYLYGYTF. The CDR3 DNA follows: TGTGCCAGCAGTTTGCGGTGGGGGTACCTATATGGCTACACCTTC.

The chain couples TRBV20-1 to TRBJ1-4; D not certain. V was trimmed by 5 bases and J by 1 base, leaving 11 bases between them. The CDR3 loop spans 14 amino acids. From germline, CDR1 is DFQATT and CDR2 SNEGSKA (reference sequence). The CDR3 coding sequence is TGCAGTGCTGTTGGAGACGGAACTAATGAAAAACTGTTTTTT. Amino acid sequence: CSAVGDGTNEKLFF.

Here the CDR3 DNA reads TGTGCCAGCAGGAACGCGCTCTATGGCTACACCTTC. Translated: CASRNALYGYTF. This sequence joins TRBV28 and TRBJ1-2; D is uncertain. From germline, CDR1 is MDHEN and CDR2 SYDVKM. The CDR3 spans 12 residues. Trimming removed 6 bases at V and 4 bases at J, with 9 bases between.

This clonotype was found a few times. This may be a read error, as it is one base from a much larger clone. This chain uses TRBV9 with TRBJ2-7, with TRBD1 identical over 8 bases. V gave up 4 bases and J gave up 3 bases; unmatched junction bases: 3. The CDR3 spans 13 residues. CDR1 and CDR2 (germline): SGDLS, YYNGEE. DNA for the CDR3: TGTGCCAGCAGCCGGACAGGGCGCTACGAGCAGTACTTC. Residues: CASSRTGRYEQYF.

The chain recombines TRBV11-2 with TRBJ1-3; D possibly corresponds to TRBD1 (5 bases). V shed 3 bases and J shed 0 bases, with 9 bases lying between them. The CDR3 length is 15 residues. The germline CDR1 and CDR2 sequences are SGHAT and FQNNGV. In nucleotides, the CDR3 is TGTGCCAGCAGCTTGGGGGGGGTCTCTGGAAACACCATATATTTT. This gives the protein CASSLGGVSGNTIYF.

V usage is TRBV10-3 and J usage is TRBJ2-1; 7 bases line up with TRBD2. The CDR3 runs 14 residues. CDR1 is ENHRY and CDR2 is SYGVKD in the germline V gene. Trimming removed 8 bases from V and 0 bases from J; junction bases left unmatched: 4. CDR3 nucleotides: TGTGCCATCGAGCGGGGCGACTCCTACAATGAGCAGTTCTTC. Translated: CAIERGDSYNEQFF.

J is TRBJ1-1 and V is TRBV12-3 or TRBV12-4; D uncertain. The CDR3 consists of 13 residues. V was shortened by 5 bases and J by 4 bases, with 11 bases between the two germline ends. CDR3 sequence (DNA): TGTGCCAGCAGTCCGCCGATGGGCACTGAAGCTTTCTTT. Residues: CASSPPMGTEAFF.

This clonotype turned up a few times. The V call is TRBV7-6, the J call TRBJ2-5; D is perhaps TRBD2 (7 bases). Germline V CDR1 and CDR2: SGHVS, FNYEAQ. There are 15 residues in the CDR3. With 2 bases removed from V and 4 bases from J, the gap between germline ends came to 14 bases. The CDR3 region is CASSLFGGAVETQYF. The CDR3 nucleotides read TGTGCCAGCAGCTTATTTGGGGGGGCGGTAGAGACCCAGTACTTC.

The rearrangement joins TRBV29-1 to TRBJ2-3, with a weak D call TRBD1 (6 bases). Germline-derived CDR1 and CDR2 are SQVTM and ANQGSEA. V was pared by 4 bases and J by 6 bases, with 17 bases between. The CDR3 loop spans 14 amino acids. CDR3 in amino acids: CSVVVGAIRDTQYF. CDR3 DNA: TGCAGCGTTGTGGTGGGGGCCATTAGGGATACGCAGTATTTT.

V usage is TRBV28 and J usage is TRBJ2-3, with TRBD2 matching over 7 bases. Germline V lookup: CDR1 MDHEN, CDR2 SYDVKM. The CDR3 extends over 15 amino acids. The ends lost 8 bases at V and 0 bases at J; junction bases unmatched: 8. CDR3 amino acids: CASCTSGTSTDTQYF. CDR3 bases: TGTGCCAGCTGTACCAGCGGGACTAGCACAGATACGCAGTATTTT.

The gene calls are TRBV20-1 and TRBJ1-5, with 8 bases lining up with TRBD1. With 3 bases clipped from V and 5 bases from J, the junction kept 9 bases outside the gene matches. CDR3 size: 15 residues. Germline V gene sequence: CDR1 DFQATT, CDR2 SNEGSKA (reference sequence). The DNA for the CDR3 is TGCAGTGCTAGCCCCTTTGGGACAGGCGATCAGCCCCAGCATTTT. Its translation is CSASPFGTGDQPQHF.

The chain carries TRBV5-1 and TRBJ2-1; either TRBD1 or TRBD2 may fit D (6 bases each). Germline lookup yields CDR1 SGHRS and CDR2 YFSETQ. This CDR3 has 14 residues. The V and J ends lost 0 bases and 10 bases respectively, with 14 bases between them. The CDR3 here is CASSLVRGAYEQFF. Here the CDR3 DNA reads TGCGCCAGCAGCTTGGTGAGGGGGGCCTACGAGCAGTTCTTC.

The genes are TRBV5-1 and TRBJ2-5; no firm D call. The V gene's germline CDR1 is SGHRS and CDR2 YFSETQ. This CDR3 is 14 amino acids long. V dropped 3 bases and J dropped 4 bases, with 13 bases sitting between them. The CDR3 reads CASSWETGRETQYF. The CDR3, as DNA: TGCGCCAGCAGCTGGGAAACGGGCCGAGAGACCCAGTACTTC.

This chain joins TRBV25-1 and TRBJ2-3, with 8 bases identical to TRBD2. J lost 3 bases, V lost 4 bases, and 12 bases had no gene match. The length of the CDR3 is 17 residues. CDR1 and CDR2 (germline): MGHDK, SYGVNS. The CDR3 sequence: CASSGTLRGGETDTQYF. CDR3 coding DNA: TGTGCCAGCAGTGGAACGCTCCGGGGGGGGGAAACAGATACGCAGTATTTT.

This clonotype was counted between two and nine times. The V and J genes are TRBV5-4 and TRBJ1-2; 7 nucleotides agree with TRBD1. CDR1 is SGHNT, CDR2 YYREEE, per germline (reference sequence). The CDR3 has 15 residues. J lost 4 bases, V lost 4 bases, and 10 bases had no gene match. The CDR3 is CASSTRTGPLYGYTF. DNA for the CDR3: TGTGCCAGCAGCACGAGGACAGGTCCCCTCTATGGCTACACCTTC.

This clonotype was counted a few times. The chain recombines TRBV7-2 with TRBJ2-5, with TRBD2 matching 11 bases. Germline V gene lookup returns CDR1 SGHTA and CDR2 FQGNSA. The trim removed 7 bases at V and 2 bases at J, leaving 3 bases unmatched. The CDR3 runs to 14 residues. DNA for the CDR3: TGTGCCAGCACGACTAGCGGGGTACAAGAGACCCAGTACTTC. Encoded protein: CASTTSGVQETQYF.

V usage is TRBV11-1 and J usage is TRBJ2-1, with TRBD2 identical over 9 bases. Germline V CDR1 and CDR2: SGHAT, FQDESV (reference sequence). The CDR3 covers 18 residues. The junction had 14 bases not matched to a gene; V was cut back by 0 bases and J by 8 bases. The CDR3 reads CASSLADPGGGANHEQFF. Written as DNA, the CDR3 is TGTGCCAGCAGCTTAGCCGACCCGGGCGGGGGGGCCAACCATGAGCAGTTCTTC.

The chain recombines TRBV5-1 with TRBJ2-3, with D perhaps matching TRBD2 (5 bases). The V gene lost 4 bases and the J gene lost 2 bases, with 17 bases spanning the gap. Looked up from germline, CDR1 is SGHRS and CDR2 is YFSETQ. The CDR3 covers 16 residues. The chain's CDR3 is CASSPVVGGDTDTQYF. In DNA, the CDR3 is TGCGCCAGCAGCCCAGTGGTCGGAGGCGACACAGATACGCAGTATTTT.

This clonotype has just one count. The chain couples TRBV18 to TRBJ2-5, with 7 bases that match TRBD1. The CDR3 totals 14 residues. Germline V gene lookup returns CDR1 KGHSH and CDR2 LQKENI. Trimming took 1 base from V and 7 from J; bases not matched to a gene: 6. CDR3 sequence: CASSPLETGTTQYF. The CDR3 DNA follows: TGTGCCAGCTCACCACTGGAGACAGGGACGACCCAGTACTTC.

The DNA of the CDR3 is TGCAGTGCTAGAGATGCCAGGATCAGTCAGCCCCAGCATTTT. Its protein product is CSARDARISQPQHF. The chain couples TRBV20-1 to TRBJ1-5; D is undetermined. Germline CDR1 reads DFQATT; CDR2 reads SNEGSKA (reference sequence). V was pared by 0 bases and J by 6 bases, with 12 bases between. This CDR3 contains 14 residues.

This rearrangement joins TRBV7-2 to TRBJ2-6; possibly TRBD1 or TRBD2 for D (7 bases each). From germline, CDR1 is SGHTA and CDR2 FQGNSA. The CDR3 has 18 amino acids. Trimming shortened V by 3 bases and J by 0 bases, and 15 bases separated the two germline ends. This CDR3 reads CASSLGGGAGSGANVLTF. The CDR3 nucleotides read TGTGCCAGCAGCTTGGGAGGGGGCGCTGGCTCTGGGGCCAACGTCCTGACTTTC.

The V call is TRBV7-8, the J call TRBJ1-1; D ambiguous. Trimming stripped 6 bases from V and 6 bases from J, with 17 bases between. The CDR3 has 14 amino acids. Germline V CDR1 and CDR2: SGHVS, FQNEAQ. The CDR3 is CASSFSTADAEAFF. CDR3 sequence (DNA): TGTGCCAGCAGTTTTTCAACAGCCGACGCTGAAGCTTTCTTT. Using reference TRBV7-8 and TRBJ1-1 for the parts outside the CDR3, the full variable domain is GAGVSQSPRYKVAKRGQDVALRCDPISGHVSLFWYQQALGQGPEFLTYFQNEAQLDKSGLPSDRFFAERPEGSVSTLKIQRTQQEDSAVYLCASSFSTADAEAFFGQGTRLTVV.

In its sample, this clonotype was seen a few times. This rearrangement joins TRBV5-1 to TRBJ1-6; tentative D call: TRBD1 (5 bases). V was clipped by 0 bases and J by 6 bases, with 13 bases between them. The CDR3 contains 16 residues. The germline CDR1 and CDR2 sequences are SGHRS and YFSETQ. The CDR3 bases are TGCGCCAGCAGCTTGGATGGGGACCGTCTTAATTCACCCCTCCACTTT. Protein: CASSLDGDRLNSPLHF.